These 20 T cell receptor beta chains originate from one sample sequenced in a study of OX40 agonist ivuxolimab in advanced cancers. The protocol was immunoSEQ multiplex PCR, while the TCRdb copy is restricted to in-frame clones and leaves out a portion. Of 95,000 to 150,000 clones listed, just under 95% are singletons. This specimen was CD4+ or CD8+ T cells sorted from blood, taken in a trial of the OX40 agonist ivuxolimab. The receptor set was obtained from an adult with an advanced solid tumor such as melanoma, head and neck, liver or kidney cancer.

The rearrangement uses TRBV5-6 and TRBJ1-4, with TRBD1 as a possible D gene (6 bases). This CDR3 has 16 residues. Trimming pared 0 bases from V and 1 base from J, leaving 10 bases between. Germline CDR1 is SGHDT and CDR2 is YYEEEE. The CDR3 region has the DNA TGTGCCAGCAGCTTGGGGCGGGGGCTAACTAATGAAAAACTGTTTTTT. As protein: CASSLGRGLTNEKLFF. The variable domain in full, with the rest retrieved from reference TRBV5-6 and TRBJ1-4, is DAGVTQSPTHLIKTRGQQVTLRCSPKSGHDTVSWYQQALGQGPQFIFQYYEEEERQRGNFPDRFSGHQFPNYSSELNVNALLLGDSALYLCASSLGRGLTNEKLFFGSGTQLSVL.

This clone was seen just once. This rearrangement joins TRBV2 to TRBJ2-1; tentatively, D is TRBD2 (5 bases). CDR3 length equals 12 residues. The V and J ends lost 7 bases and 6 bases respectively, with 10 bases between them. Germline-derived CDR1 and CDR2 are SNHLY and FYNNEI. CDR3 region: CASTGEGNEQFF. For the CDR3, the DNA is TGTGCCAGCACCGGGGAAGGCAATGAGCAGTTCTTC.

The chain recombines TRBV5-4 with TRBJ2-5, with a weak D call TRBD1 (5 bases). From germline, CDR1 is SGHNT and CDR2 YYREEE (reference sequence). V lost 4 bases, J lost 2 bases, and 15 bases lay in between. CDR3 length equals 15 residues. DNA of the CDR3: TGTGCCAGCAGCCTCGACCCAGGGCGGCAAGAGACCCAGTACTTC. Translation: CASSLDPGRQETQYF.

The V gene is TRBV9, the J gene TRBJ1-1; 7 bases agree with TRBD1. CDR1 is SGDLS, CDR2 YYNGEE, per germline. Losses at the gene ends were 0 bases for V and 0 bases for J; bases not matched to a gene: 5. This CDR3 comprises 16 residues. CDR3 loop: CASSVAGTGVNTEAFF. The CDR3 DNA is TGTGCCAGCAGCGTAGCCGGTACAGGGGTGAACACTGAAGCTTTCTTT.

The rearrangement uses TRBV5-6 and TRBJ2-7, with 8 bases matching TRBD2. In germline, CDR1 is SGHDT, CDR2 YYEEEE. The CDR3 extends over 17 amino acids. V lost 1 base and J lost 0; bases outside the gene matches: 9. CDR3 amino acids: CASSLRKSGSRSYEQYF. Written as DNA, the CDR3 is TGTGCCAGCAGCTTGAGGAAGAGCGGGAGTCGCTCCTACGAGCAGTACTTC.

CDR3 loop: CASSLVAGSSSGANVLTF. Written as DNA, the CDR3 is TGTGCCAGCAGCTTAGTTGCAGGTTCTAGCTCTGGGGCCAACGTCCTGACTTTC. The V gene is TRBV7-9, the J gene TRBJ2-6, with unresolved D. This CDR3 contains 18 residues. Germline V CDR1 and CDR2: SEHNR, FQNEAQ (reference sequence). Between the trimmed V and J ends, which lost 1 base and 0 bases, there was a span of 13 bases.

The genes are TRBV7-2 and TRBJ1-1, with D maybe TRBD1 (5 bases). V lost 2 bases and J lost 5, with 12 bases in between. This CDR3 has 14 amino acids. Germline loops: CDR1 SGHTA, CDR2 FQGNSA. The CDR3 DNA sequence: TGTGCCAGCAGCTTACGGTCAGGGATAACTGAAGCTTTCTTT. Translated, it gives CASSLRSGITEAFF.

The chain links TRBV7-2 to TRBJ2-7, with 9 bases matching TRBD2. Trimming took 4 bases from V and 7 from J; bases not matched to a gene: 17. The CDR3 contains 17 residues. Germline V gene lookup returns CDR1 SGHTA and CDR2 FQGNSA. The CDR3 nucleotides read TGTGCCAGCAGCTCAGGGGCGGGAGGGCACCCCAGGGAAGAGCAGTACTTC. It specifies CASSSGAGGHPREEQYF.

The chain employs TRBV5-1 and TRBJ2-5; TRBD1 aligns across 11 bases. Germline V gene lookup returns CDR1 SGHRS and CDR2 YFSETQ. The CDR3 spans 16 residues. Unmatched junction bases numbered 10, after V lost 4 bases and J lost 5 bases. Here the CDR3 DNA reads TGCGCCAGCAGCCCTTCCTCCGGGACAGGGGGTGAGACCCAGTACTTC. As protein: CASSPSSGTGGETQYF.

Notes on this clone: The sample contains more than one DNA sequence encoding this CDR3. J is TRBJ1-4 and V is TRBV28; D call uncertain. The germline CDR1 and CDR2 sequences are MDHEN and SYDVKM. The germline V and J ends were trimmed by 2 bases and 5 bases, with 3 bases remaining between them. The CDR3 length is 12 residues. The CDR3: CASSLLNEKLFF. The CDR3 DNA follows: TGTGCCAGCAGTTTACTAAATGAAAAACTGTTTTTT.

DNA of the CDR3: TGTGCCAGCAGTTTGACCCTAAGGGGCCGCACTGAAGCTTTCTTT. Translation gives CASSLTLRGRTEAFF. V gene TRBV28 combines with J gene TRBJ1-1; the D gene is possibly TRBD1 (5 bases). The CDR3 sequence is 15 residues long. Trimming shortened V by 3 bases and J by 4 bases, and 15 bases separated the two germline ends. Germline V gene data show CDR1 as MDHEN and CDR2 as SYDVKM.

CDR3 amino acids: CASSLVGSGGRETQYF. CDR3 DNA: TGTGCCAGCAGCTTGGTAGGGTCAGGGGGCCGAGAGACCCAGTACTTC. V is TRBV5-4 and J is TRBJ2-5; TRBD1 matches at 8 bases. CDR3 length: 16 amino acids. V dropped 0 bases and J dropped 4; count of bases not matched to a gene: 8. Per germline, CDR1 SGHNT and CDR2 YYREEE (reference sequence).

This chain uses TRBV9 with TRBJ2-5; 8 positions match TRBD2. The CDR3 is made up of 17 amino acids. J gave up 5 bases and V 0 bases, and 12 bases lay outside the gene matches. Per the germline V gene, CDR1 is SGDLS and CDR2 is YYNGEE. For the CDR3, the DNA is TGTGCCAGCAGCGTAGGAGGGCTCGGGGGGGGCAGGGAGACCCAGTACTTC. This encodes CASSVGGLGGGRETQYF.

The count of this clone is one. CDR3 amino acids: CASSISGTSYNEQFF. The DNA for the CDR3 is TGTGCCAGCAGTATTAGCGGGACATCCTACAATGAGCAGTTCTTC. J is TRBJ2-1 and V is TRBV7-3; the match to TRBD2 covers 8 bases. CDR1 is SGHTA and CDR2 is FQGTGA in the germline V gene. Trimming took 6 bases from V and 1 from J; bases not matched to a gene: 5. This CDR3 contains 15 residues. The variable domain in full, completed from reference TRBV7-3 and TRBJ2-1, reads GAGVSQTPSNKVTEKGKYVELRCDPISGHTALYWYRQSLGQGPEFLIYFQGTGAADDSGLPNDRFFAVRPEGSVSTLKIQRTERGDSAVYLCASSISGTSYNEQFFGPGTRLTVL.

This rearrangement joins TRBV5-5 to TRBJ2-1, with 10 positions matching TRBD2. Germline-derived CDR1 and CDR2 are SGHKS and YYEKEE (reference sequence). This CDR3 has 16 residues. Trimming cost V 0 bases and J 4 bases; bases outside gene matches: 4. DNA for the CDR3: TGTGCCAGCAGCTTGGTTAGCGGGAGGAGGTACAATGAGCAGTTCTTC. It encodes CASSLVSGRRYNEQFF.

V is TRBV6-1 and J is TRBJ2-7, with D unclear. Germline V gene lookup returns CDR1 MNHNS and CDR2 SASEGT. V was trimmed by 6 bases and J by 3 bases, leaving 6 bases between them. The CDR3 contains 11 residues. CDR3 sequence (DNA): TGTGCCAGCAGCGACAACTACGAGCAGTACTTC. This sequence encodes CASSDNYEQYF.

This chain links TRBV30 with TRBJ2-1; 8 bases line up with TRBD2. J gave up 3 bases and V 5 bases, and 3 bases lay outside the gene matches. CDR3 size: 13 residues. Per the germline V gene, CDR1 is GTSNPN and CDR2 is SVGIG (reference sequence). The CDR3 reads CAWVSGGYNEQFF. DNA of the CDR3: TGTGCCTGGGTGAGCGGGGGCTACAATGAGCAGTTCTTC.

This rearrangement joins TRBV28 to TRBJ2-3; D call uncertain. Germline V gene data show CDR1 as MDHEN and CDR2 as SYDVKM. The CDR3 has 15 residues. V was trimmed by 3 bases and J by 3 bases, leaving 13 bases between them. CDR3 loop: CASSFVPSLTDTQYF. DNA of the CDR3: TGTGCCAGCAGTTTTGTGCCTAGTTTGACAGATACGCAGTATTTT.

The chain combines TRBV21-1 with TRBJ2-1; the D call of TRBD2 is as the table states it, not checked on the DNA. TRBV21-1 counts as a pseudogene. CDR3 length equals 18 residues. CDR3 in DNA: TGTGCCAGCAGCAAAGGGATAAGCAGTGACGGGAGGAACAATGAGCAGTTCTTC. Its protein is CASSKGISSDGRNNEQFF.

This chain uses TRBV9 with TRBJ1-5, with TRBD1 as a possible D gene (6 bases). The CDR3 has 15 amino acids. Germline CDR1 is SGDLS and CDR2 is YYNGEE. The V and J ends lost 1 base and 9 bases respectively, with 17 bases between them. The DNA of the CDR3 is TGTGCCAGCAGCGTAACGACAGGACAAGGAGGGCCCCAGCATTTT. Translating it yields CASSVTTGQGGPQHF.